This passage covers 7 T cell receptor beta chains from one sample sequenced in a study of blood T cell repertoires in COVID-19. Only in-frame clones appear in the TCRdb table, and some are missing; sequencing was by immunoSEQ multiplex PCR. The sample includes 350,000 to 450,000 clones, more than 75% of them seen just once. The sample consisted of PBMCs or T cells enriched from blood (not recorded which). All receptors derive from a man in his forties in a cohort exposed to, infected with or recovered from COVID-19 (not recorded which).

This chain uses TRBV7-2 with TRBJ2-3; 11 positions match TRBD2. V gave up 5 bases and J gave up 6 bases; unmatched junction bases: 10. Germline loops: CDR1 SGHTA, CDR2 FQGNSA. This CDR3 spans 16 amino acids. CDR3 protein: CASSATSGSRSDTQYF. In DNA form, the CDR3 reads TGTGCCAGCAGCGCAACTAGCGGGAGCAGATCCGATACGCAGTATTTT.

The chain employs TRBV28 and TRBJ2-7; D is undetermined. CDR1 is MDHEN and CDR2 is SYDVKM in the germline V gene. Trimming cost V 3 bases and J 7 bases, with 16 bases left between them. CDR3 length: 14 amino acids. The CDR3 sequence: CASSFRVSVREQYF. The CDR3, as DNA: TGTGCCAGCAGTTTCCGGGTAAGTGTGAGGGAGCAGTACTTC.

This clone was observed once. The DNA of the CDR3 is TGTGCCAGCAGACGACAGACAGGGGGAGGGACTGAAGCTTTCTTT. Translated, it gives CASRRQTGGGTEAFF. The chain uses TRBV5-4 and TRBJ1-1; 9 bases are shared with TRBD1. Germline loops: CDR1 SGHNT, CDR2 YYREEE (reference sequence). This CDR3 region has 15 residues. V gave up 5 bases and J gave up 5 bases; unmatched junction bases: 10.

This chain uses TRBV29-1 with TRBJ2-1; D perhaps matches TRBD2 (5 bases). The germline V gene encodes CDR1 SQVTM and CDR2 ANQGSEA. The CDR3 runs to 15 residues. Trimming cost V 2 bases and J 0 bases, with 11 bases left between them. CDR3 loop: CSVELGGGSYNEQFF. The CDR3 DNA reads TGCAGCGTTGAATTGGGCGGAGGCTCCTACAATGAGCAGTTCTTC.

This rearrangement joins TRBV29-1 to TRBJ2-2, with 10 bases that match TRBD1. The CDR3 runs to 14 residues. Trimming cost V 5 bases and J 3 bases; bases outside gene matches: 3. Per germline, CDR1 SQVTM and CDR2 ANQGSEA. This chain's CDR3 is CSVRQGAHTGELFF. In DNA, the CDR3 is TGCAGCGTTAGACAGGGGGCGCACACCGGGGAGCTGTTTTTT.

This clone was seen only a few times. The V and J genes are TRBV5-1 and TRBJ2-2; the match to TRBD1 covers 8 bases. Trimming took 4 bases from V and 4 from J; bases not matched to a gene: 3. This CDR3 has 14 amino acids. The V gene's germline CDR1 is SGHRS and CDR2 YFSETQ. CDR3 nucleotides: TGCGCCAGCAGCCAGGGGGCCGGCACCGGGGAGCTGTTTTTT. It is translated as CASSQGAGTGELFF. The variable domain in full, with the rest retrieved from reference TRBV5-1 and TRBJ2-2, is KAGVTQTPRYLIKTRGQQVTLSCSPISGHRSVSWYQQTPGQGLQFLFEYFSETQRNKGNFPGRFSGRQFSNSRSEMNVSTLELGDSALYLCASSQGAGTGELFFGEGSRLTVL.

As concerns this clone: The DNA is omitted, as the CDR3 cannot be located on it reliably, and the CDR3 follows TCRdb's listing. The rearrangement links TRBV5-6 to TRBJ2-7; the tabulated D call, TRBD1, remains unverified against the DNA. Including both end residues, the CDR3 is 13 amino acids long. Germline CDR1 SGHDT, CDR2 YYEEEE. The CDR3 sequence: CASSLVGRGTEYF.